This TCR beta chain is from a study of T cell repertoires in cytomegalovirus infection. Study at large: CMV epitopes that were recently identified and HLA-C-restricted were used alongside well-studied HLA-B-restricted ones. Evidence of both CMV infection and a matching HLA type came from public TCR beta signatures.

The CDR3 length is 13 residues. Trimming took off 5 bases at V and 7 bases at J, with 12 bases between the two ends. The germline V gene encodes CDR1 SEHNR and CDR2 FQNEAQ (reference sequence). This clonotype was counted only a few times. Its antigen is undetermined. General study findings and limits: Cumulative frequency of public TCR beta families picked out carriers of CMV plus the relevant HLA. HLA-C-restricted, CMV-specific TCR beta clonotypes were dominant ex vivo.

One entry per CDR3 protein results from TCRdb running MiXCR on the reads. The sample yields about 890,000 distinct CDR3 sequences, around 30% seen once. The chain recombines TRBV7-9 with TRBJ2-1, with unresolved D. The receptor was isolated from a human donor in good health (CMV status not recorded). Some clones in this sample may be carry-over from other donors' samples. The sequenced sample was cultured CD8+ T cells from PBMCs, obtained from culture after CMV antigen stimulation. CDR3 sequence (DNA): TGTGCCAGCAGCCTGATGTATGGGAATGAGCAGTTCTTC. Translation gives CASSLMYGNEQFF.